This record covers a single T cell receptor beta chain. Peripheral blood, roughly 11 milliliters per donor, was collected. This record belongs to a study of blood T cells in healthy people across ages. Turning to the study itself: Template-switching capture recovered about one barcoded beta molecule per two T cells.

PCR was performed a second time for roughly 7 to 12 cycles using a sample-barcoded 5' primer and a J-beta primer mix. TCRdb called the 5' RACE reads again in MiXCR, with one record for every CDR3 protein. The sample contains roughly 1.5 million distinct CDR3 sequences, roughly 43% of which appear only once. The receptor's source is a woman between 18 and 29 years old in good health. The sequenced sample consisted of blood.

The CDR3 DNA follows: TGTGCCAGCAGCCCTTTCTATTCCGAGCAGTACTTC. Its protein product is CASSPFYSEQYF. This rearrangement joins TRBV7-9 to TRBJ2-7; no definite D call. The CDR3 is made up of 12 amino acids. V lost 5 bases and J 6 bases, leaving 11 bases between the germline ends. Looked up from germline, CDR1 is SEHNR and CDR2 is FQNEAQ (reference sequence).